This is a list of T cell receptor beta chains from one sample in a study of shared clonotypes between healthy human individuals. Clones were sequenced by immunoSEQ multiplex PCR, and TCRdb holds only the in-frame ones, with some missing. The table shows over a million clones, with 65% to 80% occurring only once. Sequenced material: memory CD4+ T cells sorted from blood. The source of these receptors is a man aged 18-30 years in good health. Both conserved end residues are part of each CDR3. The D gene is left open where the match is weak. Not all rows give a size; the values are once, few, many and, for expanded clones, a class.

D gene	V gene	clone size	J gene	CDR3 DNA	CDR3 protein
.	TRBV19	.	TRBJ1-5	TGTGCCAGTAGTATCGTAGTCGGGCCCCAGCATTTT	CASSIVVGPQHF
.	TRBV11-2	.	TRBJ1-2	TGTGCCAGCAGCTTAGCCGACATTAACTATGGCTACACCTTC	CASSLADINYGYTF
.	TRBV7-2	.	TRBJ2-4	TGTGCCAGCAGCTCTGGGTCCCCCGGGAAAAACATTCAGTACTTC	CASSSGSPGKNIQYF
TRBD1	TRBV7-2	few	TRBJ2-7	TGTGCCAGCAGAGTAGCGGGACAGGGGTTCTACGAGCAGTACTTC	CASRVAGQGFYEQYF
TRBD1	TRBV19	.	TRBJ1-1	TGTGCCAGTACCATAACAGGGGGCGGAACTGAAGCTTTCTTT	CASTITGGGTEAFF
.	TRBV5-4	few	TRBJ2-7	TGTGCCAGCAGCTTGGACGTCTACGAGCAGTACTTC	CASSLDVYEQYF
TRBD2	TRBV4-3	once	TRBJ2-1	TGCGCCAGCAGCCAAGAGCTAGCGGGAATTTACGTGCAGTTCTTC	CASSQELAGIYVQFF
.	TRBV11-2	.	TRBJ2-2	TGTGCCAGCAGCTTAGACGGACCCCATGGGGAGCTGTTTTTT	CASSLDGPHGELFF
.	TRBV28	.	TRBJ1-1	TGTGCCAGCAGTTCCCCGGCAGGGAGAACTGAAGCTTTCTTT	CASSSPAGRTEAFF
.	TRBV4-3	.	TRBJ1-2	TGCGCCAGCAGCCAATCCTCGGGGCCGGATGGCTACACCTTC	CASSQSSGPDGYTF
TRBD1	TRBV15	once	TRBJ1-4	TGTGCCACCAGCAGTGAGACAGGGGGGGACGAAAAACTGTTTTTT	CATSSETGGDEKLFF
TRBD1	TRBV28	.	TRBJ1-1	TGTGCCAGCAGCCAGACCGCCACAGGGGACACTGAAGCTTTCTTT	CASSQTATGDTEAFF
TRBD2	TRBV14	.	TRBJ2-1	TGTGCCAGCAGTCGAGTACTAGCGGGAGGGCTGTACTACAATGAGCAGTTCTTC	CASSRVLAGGLYYNEQFF
.	TRBV5-1	.	TRBJ1-2	TGCGCCAGCAGCCTGACCCCCCCCGACAGCTCGAAGTATGGCTACACCTTC	CASSLTPPDSSKYGYTF
.	TRBV7-3	.	TRBJ2-5	TGTGCCAGCAGCTTAGGCAGCCAAGAGACCCAGTACTTC	CASSLGSQETQYF
.	TRBV29-1	.	TRBJ1-2	TGCAGCGTTATTGGGGAATACTATGGCTACACCTTC	CSVIGEYYGYTF
TRBD1	TRBV18	.	TRBJ2-1	TGTGCCAGTCAGACCGGGACAGGGGACAATGAGCAGTTCTTC	CASQTGTGDNEQFF
TRBD2	TRBV6-4	.	TRBJ2-3	TGTGCCAGCAGTGAGTCTAGCGGGAACACAGATACGCAGTATTTT	CASSESSGNTDTQYF
TRBD1	TRBV5-1	.	TRBJ1-4	TGCGCCAGCAGCTTGGGGGACAGGGATAATGAAAAACTGTTTTTT	CASSLGDRDNEKLFF
.	TRBV9	.	TRBJ2-3	TGTGCCAGCAGCGTATCTAGCCGCACAGATACGCAGTATTTT	CASSVSSRTDTQYF
.	TRBV18	.	TRBJ2-6	TGTGCCAGCTCACCACCGGCAGGGGGAGGGGAGGCCCACGGGGCCAACGTCCTGACTTTC	CASSPPAGGGEAHGANVLTF
.	TRBV18	.	TRBJ1-3	TGTGCCAGCTCGCAGGGGCAGACTGGAAACACCATATATTTT	CASSQGQTGNTIYF
.	TRBV2	.	TRBJ2-2	TGTGCCCAGCGTCGTTCGGGTAACGGGGAGCTGTTTTTT	CAQRRSGNGELFF
.	TRBV7-2	.	TRBJ1-1	TGTGCCAGCAGCTTACAGGGATACACTGAAGCTTTCTTT	CASSLQGYTEAFF
.	TRBV5-1	.	TRBJ1-3	TGCGCCAGCAGGGAATCTGGAAACACCATATATTTT	CASRESGNTIYF
TRBD1	TRBV18	.	TRBJ1-2	TGTGCCAGCTCACCCTTAACCGGGACAGGGGTCTATGGCTACACCTTC	CASSPLTGTGVYGYTF
.	TRBV7-9	.	TRBJ2-7	TGTGCCAGCAGCTTAGGGGGAAGCGGTAGGGCTACCTCCTACGAGCAGTACTTC	CASSLGGSGRATSYEQYF
TRBD2	TRBV19	few	TRBJ2-2	TGTGCCAGTAGTATCGGGGCTAGCGGGGGATTTTCTGCCGGGGAGCTGTTTTTT	CASSIGASGGFSAGELFF
.	TRBV11-2	.	TRBJ1-1	TGTGCCAGCAGCACGCAAAACACTGAAGCTTTCTTT	CASSTQNTEAFF
.	TRBV6-1	.	TRBJ1-3	TGTGCCAGCAGTCAAGGGGTAAACTCTGGAAACACCATATATTTT	CASSQGVNSGNTIYF
.	TRBV4-3	.	TRBJ1-1	TGCGCCAGCAGCGAACCGGGGGCGAACACTGAAGCTTTCTTT	CASSEPGANTEAFF
.	TRBV2	.	TRBJ2-1	TGTGCCAGCAGTGGTTTGGGAAGGGAGCAGTTCTTC	CASSGLGREQFF
TRBD2	TRBV7-2	.	TRBJ2-7	TGTGCCAGCAGCTTAGTAGCGGGGTACGAGCAGTACTTC	CASSLVAGYEQYF
.	TRBV12-5	few	TRBJ1-1	TGTGCTAGTGGTTTGGTATTGACTGAAGCTTTCTTT	CASGLVLTEAFF
.	TRBV2	many	TRBJ2-7	TGTGCCAGCAGTGGGGGGGTTCTTGGCGGCGAGCAGTACTTC	CASSGGVLGGEQYF
.	TRBV11-2	.	TRBJ1-3	TGTGCCAGCAGTTGGTCGAGCTCTGGAAACACCATATATTTT	CASSWSSSGNTIYF
TRBD1	TRBV5-8	.	TRBJ2-1	TGTGCCAGCAGCTTCCAGGGGGCAGGAGGGTACCATGAGCAGTTCTTC	CASSFQGAGGYHEQFF
.	TRBV11-2	.	TRBJ1-3	TGTGCCAGCAGCTCCTCCGGGTCGTACGGAAACACCATATATTTT	CASSSSGSYGNTIYF
.	TRBV29-1	.	TRBJ1-1	TGCAGCGTTGATCCAGTAACTGAAGCTTTCTTT	CSVDPVTEAFF
.	TRBV7-9	.	TRBJ1-4	TGTGCCAGCAGCTTAGAGGGGACAACTAATGAAAAACTGTTTTTT	CASSLEGTTNEKLFF
.	TRBV9	few	TRBJ1-3	TGTGCCAGCAGCGAACAGGGAAAAACAGGAAACACCATATATTTT	CASSEQGKTGNTIYF
.	TRBV6-5	few	TRBJ1-3	TGTGCCAGCAGTTACTCGTCGGGGAGCTCTGGAAACACCATATATTTT	CASSYSSGSSGNTIYF
.	TRBV6-1	few	TRBJ2-5	TGTGCCAGCAGCGCCGAGGTGTGGGGGACCCAGTACTTC	CASSAEVWGTQYF